Each of the 18 T cell receptor beta chains below was sequenced from the same sample in a study of neurological immune-mediated disorders. TCRdb re-derived calls from the 5' RACE reads in MiXCR, one entry per CDR3 protein. Among more than 70,000 distinct CDR3 sequences listed, 15% to 20% were seen once. The sample taken for sequencing was PBMCs. The receptors come from a woman aged 40 to 50 in good health.

The chain is built from TRBV5-1 and TRBJ2-1; possibly TRBD1 for D (6 bases). Germline loops: CDR1 SGHRS, CDR2 YFSETQ. Trimming pared 3 bases from V and 0 bases from J, leaving 13 bases between. The CDR3 has 16 residues. This CDR3 is CASSSRGGRSYNEQFF. In nucleotides, the CDR3 is TGCGCCAGCAGCTCCCGAGGGGGTCGCTCCTACAATGAGCAGTTCTTC.

This clonotype was seen repeatedly, ten times or more. CDR3 nucleotides: TGTGCCAGCAGCCCCAGACAGGGGAAACGTGAGCAGTACGTC. It translates to CASSPRQGKREQYV. V and J are TRBV9 and TRBJ2-7; 8 nucleotides agree with TRBD1. V was clipped by 4 bases and J by 7 bases; unmatched bases: 10. The CDR3 length is 14 residues. Germline values: CDR1 SGDLS, CDR2 YYNGEE.

There are many counts of this clonotype. A much larger clone is a single base away; this may be a read error. This sequence joins TRBV6-1 and TRBJ2-3, with TRBD2 matching 10 bases. The germline V gene has CDR1 MNHNS and CDR2 SASEGT. The CDR3 spans 15 residues. Unmatched junction bases numbered 7, after V lost 6 bases and J lost 4 bases. This chain's CDR3 is CASSPSGGAADTQYF. The CDR3 DNA reads TGTGCCAGCAGCCCAAGCGGGGGGGCCGCAGATACGCAGTATTTT.

This clonotype was seen many times. V is TRBV4-3 and J is TRBJ2-2; no clear D. Germline V lookup: CDR1 LGHNA, CDR2 YSLEER. With 0 bases removed from V and 4 bases from J, the gap between germline ends came to 6 bases. There are 14 residues in the CDR3. This CDR3 is CASSQEGVTGELFF. CDR3 sequence (DNA): TGCGCCAGCAGCCAAGAGGGTGTCACCGGGGAGCTGTTTTTT.

This clonotype was counted ten times or more. The chain is built from TRBV7-2 and TRBJ1-6; D possibly corresponds to TRBD1 (6 bases). Trimming pared 3 bases from V and 10 bases from J, leaving 13 bases between. This CDR3 region has 14 residues. CDR1 SGHTA and CDR2 FQGNSA come from the germline V gene. This CDR3 reads CASSFGGGGSPLHF. CDR3 bases: TGTGCCAGCAGCTTTGGTGGGGGCGGATCACCCCTCCACTTT.

This clonotype was counted at least ten times. The chain couples TRBV20-1 to TRBJ1-5; D not certain. Germline CDR1 reads DFQATT; CDR2 reads SNEGSKA (reference sequence). The V gene lost 1 base and the J gene lost 2 bases, with 9 bases spanning the gap. This CDR3 region has 14 residues. CDR3 coding DNA: TGCAGTGCTAGAGGGAGTATGGGCAATCAGCCCCAGCATTTT. Residues: CSARGSMGNQPQHF.

This chain links TRBV12-3 or TRBV12-4 with TRBJ2-6, with D possibly being TRBD2 (5 bases). CDR3 length: 19 residues. Trimming removed 6 bases at V and 0 bases at J, with 21 bases between. As DNA, the CDR3 is TGTGCCAGCAGCGACCCACGGGGAAGGGATGGCTCTGGGGCCAACGTCCTGACTTTC. The encoded protein is CASSDPRGRDGSGANVLTF.

This clonotype was detected ten times or more. This sequence joins TRBV7-2 and TRBJ2-3, with D hard to call. Germline values: CDR1 SGHTA, CDR2 FQGNSA. The CDR3 has 14 residues. Trimming left V 2 bases short and J 2 bases short, with 8 bases between. CDR3 in amino acids: CASSLSQITDTQYF. In nucleotides, the CDR3 is TGTGCCAGCAGCTTATCGCAGATCACAGATACGCAGTATTTT.

In this sample, this clonotype turned up once. At one of its ends the junction is not consistent with the germline gene, which may arise from a read error. V gene TRBV6-2 or TRBV6-3 combines with J gene TRBJ1-5, with a weak D call TRBD1 (6 bases). The length of the CDR3 is 17 residues. From germline, CDR1 is MNHEY and CDR2 SVGEGT. CDR3 protein: CASSSARTGMSNEPQHF. CDR3 coding DNA: TGTGCCAGCAGCTCCGCCCGTACAGGGATGAGCAATGAGCCCCAGCATTTT.

This clonotype was counted many times. The CDR3 loop is CASSFRAARGQPQHF. CDR3 nucleotide sequence: TGTGCCAGCAGTTTCAGGGCCGCGAGAGGCCAGCCCCAGCATTTT. V is TRBV27 and J is TRBJ1-5; perhaps TRBD1 as D (5 bases). Per germline, CDR1 MNHEY and CDR2 SMNVEV (reference sequence). The V end was cut by 3 bases, the J end by 7 bases, with 16 bases between. CDR3 length equals 15 residues.

At least ten counts were recorded for this clonotype. The J gene is TRBJ1-1, the V gene TRBV15; a weak D match, TRBD1 (5 bases). This CDR3 is 14 amino acids long. V was clipped by 3 bases and J by 2 bases, with 10 bases between them. Germline V gives CDR1 LNHNV, CDR2 YYDKDF (reference sequence). The CDR3, as DNA: TGTGCCACCAGCAGGGGGGGTTCCAACACTGAAGCTTTCTTT. Translating it yields CATSRGGSNTEAFF.

The chain uses TRBV4-1 and TRBJ1-2, with TRBD1 identical over 8 bases. The V gene end was trimmed by 3 bases and the J gene end by 3 bases; junction bases not matched to a gene: 6. The CDR3 runs to 15 residues. CDR1 and CDR2 from the germline V gene are MGHRA and YSYEKL. This CDR3 is CASSHPGTGDYGYTF. Written as DNA, the CDR3 is TGCGCCAGCAGCCACCCCGGGACAGGAGACTATGGCTACACCTTC.

There are many counts of this clonotype. The chain recombines TRBV14 with TRBJ2-1; TRBD1 agrees at 7 bases. The germline CDR1 and CDR2 sequences are SGHDN and FVKESK. CDR3 length: 15 amino acids. The trim removed 5 bases at V and 2 bases at J, leaving 6 bases unmatched. The CDR3, as DNA: TGTGCCAGCAGCAAAGGTACAGGGGCCTACAATGAGCAGTTCTTC. This encodes CASSKGTGAYNEQFF.

This clonotype occurred many times. This sequence joins TRBV7-2 and TRBJ1-2, with D uncertain. The CDR3 spans 13 residues. CDR1 is SGHTA and CDR2 is FQGNSA in the germline V gene. The germline V and J ends were trimmed by 5 bases and 4 bases, with 11 bases remaining between them. The CDR3 sequence is CASSPAGGYGYTF. In nucleotides, the CDR3 is TGTGCCAGCAGCCCGGCAGGAGGCTATGGCTACACCTTC.

This clonotype was recorded at least ten times. This sequence joins TRBV7-2 and TRBJ1-2; no firm D call. This CDR3 comprises 11 residues. V gave up 3 bases and J gave up 8 bases, with 7 bases separating them. Germline V gene lookup returns CDR1 SGHTA and CDR2 FQGNSA. This CDR3 reads CASSFRGGYTF. Written as DNA, the CDR3 is TGTGCCAGCAGCTTCAGAGGGGGCTACACCTTC.

This clonotype came up many times. V gene TRBV12-3 or TRBV12-4 combines with J gene TRBJ1-5; D is perhaps TRBD1 (6 bases). With 6 bases removed from V and 7 bases from J, the gap between germline ends came to 31 bases. The length of the CDR3 is 19 residues. CDR3: CASSLGGHSPGRQYQPQHF. CDR3 DNA sequence: TGTGCCAGCAGCCTAGGGGGACACTCACCAGGGAGACAATACCAGCCCCAGCATTTT.

For this clonotype: Possible read error: a much larger clone is one base away. The CDR3 loop is CASSKDLNNEQYF. The CDR3 nucleotides are TGCGCCAGCAGCAAGGACCTGAACAATGAGCAGTACTTC. V is TRBV5-1 and J is TRBJ2-5, with D uncertain. Germline V CDR1 and CDR2: SGHRS, YFSETQ. V lost 4 bases and J 11 bases, leaving 18 bases between the germline ends. CDR3 length: 13 residues.

The table lists this clonotype with many counts. The rearrangement links TRBV5-1 to TRBJ2-1; TRBD2 matches at 7 bases. The V segment lost 4 bases and the J segment 3 bases; nucleotides outside the gene matches: 19. CDR1 SGHRS and CDR2 YFSETQ come from the germline V gene. The CDR3 is 19 residues long. The CDR3 DNA reads as TGCGCCAGCAGCCTTGGCGGCCTGGGACTAATCCCTGTCTACAATGAGCAGTTCTTC. Its protein is CASSLGGLGLIPVYNEQFF.